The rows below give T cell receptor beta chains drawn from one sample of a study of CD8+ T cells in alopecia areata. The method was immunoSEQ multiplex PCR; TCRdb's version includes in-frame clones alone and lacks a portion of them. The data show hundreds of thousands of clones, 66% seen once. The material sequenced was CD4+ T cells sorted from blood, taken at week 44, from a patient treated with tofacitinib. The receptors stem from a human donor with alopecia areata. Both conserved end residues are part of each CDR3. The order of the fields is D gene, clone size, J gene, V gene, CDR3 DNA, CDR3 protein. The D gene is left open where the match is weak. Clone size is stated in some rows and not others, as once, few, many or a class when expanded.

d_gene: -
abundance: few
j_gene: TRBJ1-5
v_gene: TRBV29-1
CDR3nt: TGCAGCGTTGGACTTGGGGTGAATCAGCCCCAGCATTTT
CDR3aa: CSVGLGVNQPQHF

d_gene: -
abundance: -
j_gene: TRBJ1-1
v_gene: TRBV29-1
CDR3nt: TGCAGCGCCCATGGGGGAAGGGGTGCCCCTGAAGCTTTCTTT
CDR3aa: CSAHGGRGAPEAFF

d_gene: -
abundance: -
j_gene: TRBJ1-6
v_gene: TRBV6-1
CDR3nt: TGTGCCAGCAGTGCCACGACTACCCGGAATTCACCCCTCCACTTT
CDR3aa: CASSATTTRNSPLHF

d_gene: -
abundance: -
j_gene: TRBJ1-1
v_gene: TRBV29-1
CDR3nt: TGCAGCGTCTCGGGGCGTGTGGACACTGAAGCTTTCTTT
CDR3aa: CSVSGRVDTEAFF

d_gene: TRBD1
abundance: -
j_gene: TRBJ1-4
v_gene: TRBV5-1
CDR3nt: TGCGCCAGCGGAGGGACAGGGGGTGAAAAACTGTTTTTT
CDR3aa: CASGGTGGEKLFF

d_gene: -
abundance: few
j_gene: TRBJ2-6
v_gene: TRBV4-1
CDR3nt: TGCGCCAGCAGCCAAGGTTTAAGGATTTCTGGGGCCAACGTCCTGACTTTC
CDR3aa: CASSQGLRISGANVLTF

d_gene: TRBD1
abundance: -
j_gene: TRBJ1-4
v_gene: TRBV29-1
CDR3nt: TGCAGCGCCAAGGGACAGGGGAAAGAAAAACTGTTTTTT
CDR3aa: CSAKGQGKEKLFF

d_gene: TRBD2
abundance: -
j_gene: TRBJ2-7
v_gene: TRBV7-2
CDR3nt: TGTGCCAGCAGCTCCCTTAGCGGGGGGGCTCGGTACGAGCAGTACTTC
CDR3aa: CASSSLSGGARYEQYF

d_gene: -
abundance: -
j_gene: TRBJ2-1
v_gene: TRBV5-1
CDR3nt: TGCGCCAGCAGCTGGGGAAATAGGGCCCGGGTCAATGAGCAGTTCTTC
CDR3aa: CASSWGNRARVNEQFF

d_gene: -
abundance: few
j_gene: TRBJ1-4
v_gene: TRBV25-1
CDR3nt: TGTGCCAGCAGTGAACCCTATGGGGGACCAACTAATGAAAAACTGTTTTTT
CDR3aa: CASSEPYGGPTNEKLFF

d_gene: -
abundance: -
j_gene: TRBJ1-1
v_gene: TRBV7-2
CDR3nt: TGTGCCAGCAGCCCGCCGCTCCAAGGCACTGAAGCTTTCTTT
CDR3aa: CASSPPLQGTEAFF

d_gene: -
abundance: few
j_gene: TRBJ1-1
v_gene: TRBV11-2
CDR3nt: TGTGCCAGCAGCTTGATCAGGATGAACACTGAAGCTTTCTTT
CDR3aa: CASSLIRMNTEAFF

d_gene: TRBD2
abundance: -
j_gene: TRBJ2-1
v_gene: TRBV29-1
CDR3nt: TGCAGCGTTAGCGGGGGGGACTCCTACAATGAGCAGTTCTTC
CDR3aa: CSVSGGDSYNEQFF

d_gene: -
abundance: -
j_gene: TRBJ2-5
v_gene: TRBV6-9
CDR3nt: TGTGCCAGCAGTTATGAAGAGACCCAGTACTTC
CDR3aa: CASSYEETQYF

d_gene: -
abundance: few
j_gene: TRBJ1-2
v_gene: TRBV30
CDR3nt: TGTGCCTGGAGCCAAACCGGGACCTCTTCCGGCTACACCTTC
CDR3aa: CAWSQTGTSSGYTF

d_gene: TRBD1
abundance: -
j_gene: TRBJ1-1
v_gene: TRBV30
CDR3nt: TGTGCCTGGGGGGACAGTCTGAGGACTGAAGCTTTCTTT
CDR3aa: CAWGDSLRTEAFF

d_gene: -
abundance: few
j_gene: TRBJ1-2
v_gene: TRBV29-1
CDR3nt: TGCAGCGCAAAACCCTCTAACTATGGCTACACCTTC
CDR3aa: CSAKPSNYGYTF

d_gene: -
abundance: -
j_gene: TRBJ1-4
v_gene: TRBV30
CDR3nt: TGTGCCTGGAGTGCCGGGCTCTTGAGTGAAAAACTGTTTTTT
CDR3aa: CAWSAGLLSEKLFF

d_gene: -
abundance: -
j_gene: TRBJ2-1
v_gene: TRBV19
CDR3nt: TGTGCCAGTACAAGCATGGATGAGCAGTTCTTC
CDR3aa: CASTSMDEQFF

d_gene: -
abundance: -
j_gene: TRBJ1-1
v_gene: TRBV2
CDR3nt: TGTGCCAGCATAAGGGCCCTGAACACTGAAGCTTTCTTT
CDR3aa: CASIRALNTEAFF

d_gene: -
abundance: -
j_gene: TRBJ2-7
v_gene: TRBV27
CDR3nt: TGTGCCAGCAGTTCGGACAGTCACTACGAGCAGTACTTC
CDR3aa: CASSSDSHYEQYF

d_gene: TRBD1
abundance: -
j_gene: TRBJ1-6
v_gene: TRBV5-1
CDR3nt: TGCGCCAGCAGGTTGGCCGGGACAGTCAATTCACCCCTCCACTTT
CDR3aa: CASRLAGTVNSPLHF

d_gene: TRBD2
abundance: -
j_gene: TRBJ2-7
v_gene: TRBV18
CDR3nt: TGTGCCAGCTCTCTCAGCGGGGGGCCGAGCTCCTACGAGCAGTACTTC
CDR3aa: CASSLSGGPSSYEQYF

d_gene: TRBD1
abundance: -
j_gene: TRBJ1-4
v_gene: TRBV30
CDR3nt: TGTGCCTGGAGTGCCTTGTCGACAGGGAAGGACGAAAAACTGTTTTTT
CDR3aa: CAWSALSTGKDEKLFF

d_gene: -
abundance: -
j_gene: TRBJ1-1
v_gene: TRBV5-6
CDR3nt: TGTGCCAGCAGCTTGGAGGCGAGGAACACTGAAGCTTTCTTT
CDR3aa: CASSLEARNTEAFF

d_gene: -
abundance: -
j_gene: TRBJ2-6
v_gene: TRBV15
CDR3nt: TGTGCCACCAGCAGCTCGGAAGGGAGCTCTGGGGCCAACGTCCTGACTTTC
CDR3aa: CATSSSEGSSGANVLTF

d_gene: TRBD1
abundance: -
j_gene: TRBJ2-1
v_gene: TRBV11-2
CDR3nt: TGTGCCAGCAGCTTAGGGTACAGGGGGCCCTACAATGAGCAGTTCTTC
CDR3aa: CASSLGYRGPYNEQFF

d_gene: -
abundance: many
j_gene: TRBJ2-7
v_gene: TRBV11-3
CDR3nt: TGTGCCAGCAGCCGAGCATGGGCCACCTCCTACGAGCAGTACTTC
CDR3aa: CASSRAWATSYEQYF

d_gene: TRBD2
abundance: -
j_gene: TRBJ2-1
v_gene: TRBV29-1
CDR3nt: TGCAGCGTTGATAGGGGAGGGGTGAACAATGAGCAGTTCTTC
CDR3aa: CSVDRGGVNNEQFF

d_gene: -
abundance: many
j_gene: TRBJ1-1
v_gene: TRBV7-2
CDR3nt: TGTGCCAGCAGCCTCCCGTTCGAGGGGGCTTTCTTT
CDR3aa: CASSLPFEGAFF

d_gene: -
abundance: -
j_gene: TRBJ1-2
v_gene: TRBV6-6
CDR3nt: TGTGCCAGCAGTCCCTCTGGGGGATATGGCTACACCTTC
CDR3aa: CASSPSGGYGYTF

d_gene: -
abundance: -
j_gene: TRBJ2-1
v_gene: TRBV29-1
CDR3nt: TGCAGCGTTGCCGGAAAGACCTACAATGAGCAGTTCTTC
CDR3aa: CSVAGKTYNEQFF

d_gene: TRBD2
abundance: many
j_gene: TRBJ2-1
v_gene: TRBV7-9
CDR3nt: TGTGCCAGCAGCTCTGAGCGGGACTCCTACAATGAGCAGTTCTTC
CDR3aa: CASSSERDSYNEQFF

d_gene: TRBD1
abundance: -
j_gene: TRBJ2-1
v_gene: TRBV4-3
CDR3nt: TGCGCCAGCAGCCAAGATACACAGGGGGGTTACTACAATGAGCAGTTCTTC
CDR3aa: CASSQDTQGGYYNEQFF

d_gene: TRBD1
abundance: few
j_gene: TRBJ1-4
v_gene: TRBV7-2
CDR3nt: TGTGCCAGCAGCACTATACAGGGGCCCCTAGAAAAACTGTTTTTT
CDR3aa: CASSTIQGPLEKLFF

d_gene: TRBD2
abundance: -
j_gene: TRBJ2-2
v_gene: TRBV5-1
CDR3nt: TGCGCCAGCAGCTACACTAGCGGGCCAAACACCGGGGAGCTGTTTTTT
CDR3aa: CASSYTSGPNTGELFF

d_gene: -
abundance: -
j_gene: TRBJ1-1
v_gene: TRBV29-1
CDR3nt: TGCAGCGTTTCCCCGGGATCTGGGAACACTGAAGCTTTCTTT
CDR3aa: CSVSPGSGNTEAFF

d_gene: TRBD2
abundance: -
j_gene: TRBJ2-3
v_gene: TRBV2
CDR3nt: TGTGCCAGCAAAGGACTAGCGGGAACAGATACGCAGTATTTT
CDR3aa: CASKGLAGTDTQYF

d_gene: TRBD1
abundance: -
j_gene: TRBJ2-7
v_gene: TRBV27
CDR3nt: TGTGCCAGCAGCTACAGGGGCGCGAGCTCCTACGAGCAGTACTTC
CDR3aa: CASSYRGASSYEQYF

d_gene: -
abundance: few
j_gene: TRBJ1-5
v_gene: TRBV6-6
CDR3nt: TGTGCCAGCAGTTACTCGTCGACTCAGCCCCAGCATTTT
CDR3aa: CASSYSSTQPQHF

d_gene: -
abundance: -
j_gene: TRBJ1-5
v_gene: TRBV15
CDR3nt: TGTGCCACCAGCAGAGAGACAACGGGCAATCAGCCCCAGCATTTT
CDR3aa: CATSRETTGNQPQHF

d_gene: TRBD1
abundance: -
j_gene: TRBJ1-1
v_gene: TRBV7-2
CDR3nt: TGTGCCAGCAGCTTAAGACAGGGGGACACTGAAGCTTTCTTT
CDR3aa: CASSLRQGDTEAFF

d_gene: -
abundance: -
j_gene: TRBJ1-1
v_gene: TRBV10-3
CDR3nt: TGTGCCATCAGTGATAGCAGGGGAGGCACTGAAGCTTTCTTT
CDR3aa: CAISDSRGGTEAFF

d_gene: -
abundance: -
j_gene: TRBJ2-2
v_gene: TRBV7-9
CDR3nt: TGTGCCAGCAGCTCGGACGCGAACACCGGGGAGCTGTTTTTT
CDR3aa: CASSSDANTGELFF

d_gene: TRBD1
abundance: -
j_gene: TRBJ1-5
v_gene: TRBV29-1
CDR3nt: TGCAGCGTTATAGGGACAGGACGAAATCAGCCCCAGCATTTT
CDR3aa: CSVIGTGRNQPQHF

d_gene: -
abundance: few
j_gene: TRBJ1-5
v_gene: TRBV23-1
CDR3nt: TGCGCCAGCAGTCAATTGAAGGACAATCAGCCCCAGCATTTT
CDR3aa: CASSQLKDNQPQHF

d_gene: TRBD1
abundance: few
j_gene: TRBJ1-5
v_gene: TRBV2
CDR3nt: TGTGCCAGCAACCTCTACGGACAGGGGGCTCAGCCCCAGCATTTT
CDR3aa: CASNLYGQGAQPQHF

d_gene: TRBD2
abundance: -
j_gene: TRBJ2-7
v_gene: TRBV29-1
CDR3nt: TGCAGCGTGACTAGCGAAAGCACCTACGAGCAGTACTTC
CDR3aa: CSVTSESTYEQYF

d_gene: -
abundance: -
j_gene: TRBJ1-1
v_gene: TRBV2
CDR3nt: TGTGCCAGCAGAGGACAGTCGAACACTGAAGCTTTCTTT
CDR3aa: CASRGQSNTEAFF

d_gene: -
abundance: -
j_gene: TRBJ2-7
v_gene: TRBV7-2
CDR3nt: TGTGCCAGCAGCTTCTCACCGGGACCCGTAGAGGGGCAGTACTTC
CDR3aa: CASSFSPGPVEGQYF

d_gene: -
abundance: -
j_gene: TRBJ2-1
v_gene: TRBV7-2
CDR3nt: TGTGCCAGCAGCTTAGGGCTAGGGGTAGATGAGCAGTTCTTC
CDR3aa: CASSLGLGVDEQFF

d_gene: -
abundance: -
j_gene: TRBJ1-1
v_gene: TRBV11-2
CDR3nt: TGTGCCAGCACCCTTAGGCTCGGTCAGGGTAGGGAGAACACTGAAGCTTTCTTT
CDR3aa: CASTLRLGQGRENTEAFF

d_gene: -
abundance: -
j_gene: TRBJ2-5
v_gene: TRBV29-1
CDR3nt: TGCAGCGTTGGAGTTACCCAAGAGACCCAGTACTTC
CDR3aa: CSVGVTQETQYF

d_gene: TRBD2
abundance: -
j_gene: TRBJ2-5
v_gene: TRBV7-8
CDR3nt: TGTGCCAGCAGCCGTGGGACTAGCGGGGGGGAGACCCAGTACTTC
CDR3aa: CASSRGTSGGETQYF